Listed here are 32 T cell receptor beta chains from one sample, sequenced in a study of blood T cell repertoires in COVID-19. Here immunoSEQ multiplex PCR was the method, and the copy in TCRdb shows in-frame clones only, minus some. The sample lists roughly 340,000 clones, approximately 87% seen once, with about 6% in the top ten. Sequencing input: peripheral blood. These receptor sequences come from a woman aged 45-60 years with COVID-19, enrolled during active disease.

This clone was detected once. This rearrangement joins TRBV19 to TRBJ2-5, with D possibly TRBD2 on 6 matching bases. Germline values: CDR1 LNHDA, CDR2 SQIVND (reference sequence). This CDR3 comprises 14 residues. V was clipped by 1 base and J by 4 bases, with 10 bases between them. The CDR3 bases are TGTGCCAGTAGTATAGGGGGGGTCAGAGAGACCCAGTACTTC. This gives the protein CASSIGGVRETQYF.

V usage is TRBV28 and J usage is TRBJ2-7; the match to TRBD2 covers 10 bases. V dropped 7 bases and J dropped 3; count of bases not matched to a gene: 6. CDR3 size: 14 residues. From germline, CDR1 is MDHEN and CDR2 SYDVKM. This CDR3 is CASTIAGGIYEQYF. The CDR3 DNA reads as TGTGCCAGCACAATAGCGGGAGGTATCTACGAGCAGTACTTC.

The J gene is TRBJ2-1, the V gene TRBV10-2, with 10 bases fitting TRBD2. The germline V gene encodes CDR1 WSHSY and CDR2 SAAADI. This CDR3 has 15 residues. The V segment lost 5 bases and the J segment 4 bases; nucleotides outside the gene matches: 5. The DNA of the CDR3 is TGCGCCAGCAGTCCCGGGACTAGCGAGTACAATGAGCAGTTCTTC. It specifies CASSPGTSEYNEQFF.

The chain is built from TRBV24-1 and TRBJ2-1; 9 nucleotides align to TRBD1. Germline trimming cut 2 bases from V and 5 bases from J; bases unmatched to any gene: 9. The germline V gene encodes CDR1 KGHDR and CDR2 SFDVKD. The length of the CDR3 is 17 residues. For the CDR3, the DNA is TGTGCCACCAGTGATTCTCGACAGGGGGGGAACCACAATGAGCAGTTCTTC. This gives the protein CATSDSRQGGNHNEQFF.

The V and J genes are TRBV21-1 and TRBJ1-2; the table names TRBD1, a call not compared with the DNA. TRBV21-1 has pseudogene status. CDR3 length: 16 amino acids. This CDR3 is CASSKSTPGQGAGYTF. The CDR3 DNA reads TGTGCCAGCAGCAAATCCACCCCGGGACAGGGGGCTGGCTACACCTTC.

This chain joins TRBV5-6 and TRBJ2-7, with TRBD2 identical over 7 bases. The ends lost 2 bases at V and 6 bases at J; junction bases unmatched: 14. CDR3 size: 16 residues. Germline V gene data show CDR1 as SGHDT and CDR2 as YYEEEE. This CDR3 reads CASSFSGRRELSEQYF. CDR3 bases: TGTGCCAGCAGCTTCAGTGGACGGCGGGAGCTTTCCGAGCAGTACTTC.

The CDR3 spells CASKTGGGSNQPQHF. DNA of the CDR3: TGTGCCAGTAAGACAGGGGGCGGCAGCAATCAGCCCCAGCATTTT. This chain connects TRBV19 to TRBJ1-5; TRBD1 agrees at 10 bases. Unmatched junction bases numbered 4, after V lost 7 bases and J lost 1 base. This CDR3 contains 15 residues. Germline CDR1 reads LNHDA; CDR2 reads SQIVND (reference sequence).

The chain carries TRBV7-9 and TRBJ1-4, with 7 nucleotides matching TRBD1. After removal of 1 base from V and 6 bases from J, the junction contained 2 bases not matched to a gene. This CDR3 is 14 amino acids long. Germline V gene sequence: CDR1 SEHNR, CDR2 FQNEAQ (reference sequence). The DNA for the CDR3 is TGTGCCAGCAGCTTAGGGACAGGATATGAAAAACTGTTTTTT. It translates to CASSLGTGYEKLFF.

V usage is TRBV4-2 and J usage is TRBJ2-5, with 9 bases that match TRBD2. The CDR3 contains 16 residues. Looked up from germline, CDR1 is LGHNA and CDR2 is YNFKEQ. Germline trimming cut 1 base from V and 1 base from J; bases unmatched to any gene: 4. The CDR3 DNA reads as TGTGCCAGCAGCCAAGTCGCGGGAGGGTTCCAAGAGACCCAGTACTTC. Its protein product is CASSQVAGGFQETQYF.

CDR3: CASTSLSGTQRPYEQYF. As DNA, the CDR3 is TGTGCCAGCACCTCTCTTAGCGGGACCCAGCGTCCATACGAGCAGTACTTC. The rearrangement joins TRBV7-2 to TRBJ2-7, with 8 bases aligning to TRBD2. The ends lost 7 bases at V and 4 bases at J; junction bases unmatched: 18. The CDR3 spans 17 residues. Germline V CDR1 and CDR2: SGHTA, FQGNSA.

CDR3: CASSPLANSRTGELFF. DNA for the CDR3: TGTGCCAGCTCACCACTGGCTAATTCGAGGACCGGGGAGCTGTTTTTT. The V call is TRBV18, the J call TRBJ2-2, with D unresolved. The V gene's germline CDR1 is KGHSH and CDR2 LQKENI. Trimming removed 1 base at V and 5 bases at J, with 14 bases between. The CDR3 totals 16 residues.

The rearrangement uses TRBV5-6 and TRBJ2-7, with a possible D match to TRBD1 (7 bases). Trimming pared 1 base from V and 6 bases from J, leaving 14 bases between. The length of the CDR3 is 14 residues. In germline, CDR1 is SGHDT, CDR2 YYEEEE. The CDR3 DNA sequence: TGTGCCAGCAGCTTGCAGGGGGGTTCCGGCGAGCAGTACTTC. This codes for CASSLQGGSGEQYF. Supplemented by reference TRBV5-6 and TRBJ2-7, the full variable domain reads DAGVTQSPTHLIKTRGQQVTLRCSPKSGHDTVSWYQQALGQGPQFIFQYYEEEERQRGNFPDRFSGHQFPNYSSELNVNALLLGDSALYLCASSLQGGSGEQYFGPGTRLTVT.

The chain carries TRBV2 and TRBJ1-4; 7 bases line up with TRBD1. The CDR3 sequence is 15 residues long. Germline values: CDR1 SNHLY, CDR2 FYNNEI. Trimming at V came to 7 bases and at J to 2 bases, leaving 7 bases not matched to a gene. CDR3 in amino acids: CASKSLTGTNEKLFF. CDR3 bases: TGTGCCAGCAAGAGTTTGACAGGGACTAATGAAAAACTGTTTTTT.

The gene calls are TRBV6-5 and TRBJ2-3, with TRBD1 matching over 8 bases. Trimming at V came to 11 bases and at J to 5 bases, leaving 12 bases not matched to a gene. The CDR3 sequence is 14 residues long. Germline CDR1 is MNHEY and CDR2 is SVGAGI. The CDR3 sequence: CAGRDRGLVDTQYF. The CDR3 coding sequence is TGTGCCGGGAGAGACAGGGGTTTGGTAGATACGCAGTATTTT.

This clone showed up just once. The CDR3 DNA is TGTGCCAGCAGCCCGAGGACAGGTGGGGATTCACCCCTCCACTTT. This translates into CASSPRTGGDSPLHF. The chain recombines TRBV5-4 with TRBJ1-6; TRBD1 aligns across 7 bases. The germline V gene has CDR1 SGHNT and CDR2 YYREEE (reference sequence). Trimming took 4 bases from V and 8 from J; bases not matched to a gene: 9. This CDR3 comprises 15 residues.

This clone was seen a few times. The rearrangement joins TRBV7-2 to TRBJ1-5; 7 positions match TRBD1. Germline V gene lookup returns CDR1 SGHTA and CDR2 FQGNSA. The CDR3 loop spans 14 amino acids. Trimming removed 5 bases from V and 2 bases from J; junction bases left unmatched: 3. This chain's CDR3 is CASSHDRGNQPQHF. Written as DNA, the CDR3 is TGTGCCAGCAGCCACGACAGGGGCAATCAGCCCCAGCATTTT.

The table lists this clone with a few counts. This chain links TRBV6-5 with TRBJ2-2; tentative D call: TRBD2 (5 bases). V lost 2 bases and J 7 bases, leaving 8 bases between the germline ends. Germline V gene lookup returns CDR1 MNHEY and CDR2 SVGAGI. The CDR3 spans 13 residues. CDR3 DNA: TGTGCCAGCAGTTACGAGGGATACGGGGAGCTGTTTTTT. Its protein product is CASSYEGYGELFF.

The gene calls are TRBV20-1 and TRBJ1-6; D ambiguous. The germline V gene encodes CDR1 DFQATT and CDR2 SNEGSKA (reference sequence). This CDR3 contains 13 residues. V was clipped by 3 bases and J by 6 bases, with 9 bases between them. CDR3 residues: CSASSELNSPLHF. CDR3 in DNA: TGCAGTGCTAGTTCCGAGCTTAATTCACCCCTCCACTTT.

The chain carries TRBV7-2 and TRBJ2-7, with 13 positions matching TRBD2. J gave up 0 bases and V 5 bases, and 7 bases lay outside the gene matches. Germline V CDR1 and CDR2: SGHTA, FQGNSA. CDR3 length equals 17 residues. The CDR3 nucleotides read TGTGCCAGCAGCAGACTAGCGGGAGGTAGGAGCTCCTACGAGCAGTACTTC. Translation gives CASSRLAGGRSSYEQYF.

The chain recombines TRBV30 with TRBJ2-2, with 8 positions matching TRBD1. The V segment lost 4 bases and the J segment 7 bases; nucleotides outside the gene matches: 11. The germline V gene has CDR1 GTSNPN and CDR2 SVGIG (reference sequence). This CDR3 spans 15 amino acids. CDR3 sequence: CAWNAGGAFLGELFF. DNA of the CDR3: TGTGCCTGGAACGCAGGGGGCGCATTCCTCGGGGAGCTGTTTTTT.

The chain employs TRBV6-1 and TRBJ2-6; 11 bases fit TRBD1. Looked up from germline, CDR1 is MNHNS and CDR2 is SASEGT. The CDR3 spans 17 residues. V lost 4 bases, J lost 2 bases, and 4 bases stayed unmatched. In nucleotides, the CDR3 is TGTGCCAGCAGTGTGGGACAGGGGGTGACTGGGGCCAACGTCCTGACTTTC. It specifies CASSVGQGVTGANVLTF.

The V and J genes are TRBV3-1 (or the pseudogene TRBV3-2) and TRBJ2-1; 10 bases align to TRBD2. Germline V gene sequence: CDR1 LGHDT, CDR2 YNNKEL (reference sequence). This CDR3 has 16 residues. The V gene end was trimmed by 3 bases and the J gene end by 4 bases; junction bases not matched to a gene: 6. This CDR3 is CASSHYLAGDYNEQFF. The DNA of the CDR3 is TGTGCCAGCAGCCACTACCTAGCGGGAGATTACAATGAGCAGTTCTTC.

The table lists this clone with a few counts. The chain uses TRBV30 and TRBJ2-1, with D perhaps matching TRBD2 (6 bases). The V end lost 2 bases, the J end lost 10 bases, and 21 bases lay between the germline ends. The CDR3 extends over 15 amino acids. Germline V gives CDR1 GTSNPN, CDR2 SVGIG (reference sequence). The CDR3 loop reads CAWSFLLPSDGEQFF. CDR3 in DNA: TGTGCCTGGAGTTTCCTTTTACCTAGCGACGGCGAGCAGTTCTTC.

CDR3 sequence (DNA): TGTGCCAGCAGCGTAGGCGGGGGCCTCGCCTATGGCTACACCTTC. This gives the protein CASSVGGGLAYGYTF. The chain uses TRBV9 and TRBJ1-2, with D possibly being TRBD1 (6 bases). V lost 0 bases to trimming and J lost 4 bases, with 13 bases between them. Germline CDR1 and CDR2: SGDLS and YYNGEE. The CDR3 has 15 amino acids.

Written as DNA, the CDR3 is TGTGCCAGCAGCTTAGGGTTGAGAGGGCCGATTGAGACCCAGTACTTC. Translating gives CASSLGLRGPIETQYF. This chain joins TRBV7-6 and TRBJ2-5, with TRBD2 as a possible D gene (5 bases). CDR3 length: 16 amino acids. Trimming left V 1 base short and J 5 bases short, with 17 bases between. Germline values: CDR1 SGHVS, CDR2 FNYEAQ.

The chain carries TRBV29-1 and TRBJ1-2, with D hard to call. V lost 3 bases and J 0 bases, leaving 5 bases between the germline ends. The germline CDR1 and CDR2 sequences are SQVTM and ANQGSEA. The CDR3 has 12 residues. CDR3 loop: CSVDVTNYGYTF. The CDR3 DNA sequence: TGCAGCGTTGACGTAACTAACTATGGCTACACCTTC.

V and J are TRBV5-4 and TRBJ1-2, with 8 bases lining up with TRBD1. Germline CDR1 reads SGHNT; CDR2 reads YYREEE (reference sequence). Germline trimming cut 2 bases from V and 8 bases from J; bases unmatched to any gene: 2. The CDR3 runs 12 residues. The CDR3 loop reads CASSFGQGGYTF. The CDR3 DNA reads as TGTGCCAGCAGCTTCGGACAGGGCGGCTACACCTTC.

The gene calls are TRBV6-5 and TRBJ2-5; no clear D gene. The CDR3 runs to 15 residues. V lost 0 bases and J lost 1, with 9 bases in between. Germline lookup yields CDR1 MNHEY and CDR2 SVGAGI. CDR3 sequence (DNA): TGTGCCAGCAGTTACTCGTTGCAACTCCAAGAGACCCAGTACTTC. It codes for CASSYSLQLQETQYF.

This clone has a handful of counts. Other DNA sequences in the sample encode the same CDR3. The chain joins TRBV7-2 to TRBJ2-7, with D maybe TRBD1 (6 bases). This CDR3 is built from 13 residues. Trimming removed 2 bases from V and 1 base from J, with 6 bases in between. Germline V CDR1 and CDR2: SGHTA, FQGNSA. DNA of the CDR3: TGTGCCAGCAGCTTAAGGGGGTCCTACGAGCAGTACTTC. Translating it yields CASSLRGSYEQYF. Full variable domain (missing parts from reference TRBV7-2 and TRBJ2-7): GAGVSQSPSNKVTEKGKDVELRCDPISGHTALYWYRQSLGQGLEFLIYFQGNSAPDKSGLPSDRFSAERTGGSVSTLTIQRTQQEDSAVYLCASSLRGSYEQYFGPGTRLTVT.

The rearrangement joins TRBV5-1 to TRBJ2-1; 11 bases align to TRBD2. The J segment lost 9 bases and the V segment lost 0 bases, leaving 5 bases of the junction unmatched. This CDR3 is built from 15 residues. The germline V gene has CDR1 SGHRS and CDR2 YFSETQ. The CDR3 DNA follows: TGCGCCAGCAGCTTGGTACTAGCGGGAGATGGTGAGCAGTTCTTC. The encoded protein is CASSLVLAGDGEQFF.

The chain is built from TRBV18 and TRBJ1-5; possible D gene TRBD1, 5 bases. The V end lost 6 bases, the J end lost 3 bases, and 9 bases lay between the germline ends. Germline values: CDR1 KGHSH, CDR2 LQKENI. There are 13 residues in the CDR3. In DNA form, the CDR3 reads TGTGCCAGCTCCGCGGGGGTCAATCAGCCCCAGCATTTT. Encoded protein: CASSAGVNQPQHF.

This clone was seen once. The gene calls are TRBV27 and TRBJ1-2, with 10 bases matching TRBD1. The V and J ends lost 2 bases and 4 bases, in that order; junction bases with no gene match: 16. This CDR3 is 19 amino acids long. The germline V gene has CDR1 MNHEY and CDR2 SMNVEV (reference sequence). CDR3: CASSLIGPGQGINSYGYTF. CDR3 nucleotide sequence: TGTGCCAGCAGTTTAATTGGGCCGGGACAGGGGATTAATAGCTATGGCTACACCTTC.